This TCR beta chain was sequenced during a study of T cell responses to AZD1222 COVID-19 vaccine. Overall study findings and caveats: Of spike-specific TCRs, nearly half reportedly target regions left unmutated in variants. Only five or six individuals given AZD1222 were seropositive at baseline. After two AZD1222 doses, spike-specific TCR breadth and depth rose versus day 0.

Assay: immunoSEQ multiplex PCR; the TCRdb copy retains only in-frame clones and omits some. The sample yields about 67,000 clones, under 90% seen once. Whether given at about 4 or about 12 weeks, second doses were pooled. Turning to this clone: Its specificity is not known.

The sequence was collected from an adult who received the AZD1222 COVID-19 vaccine. The specimen was peripheral blood, collected 28 days after the second AZD1222 dose.

The CDR3 sequence is CASSPRTTEETQYF. The CDR3 region has the DNA TGTGCCAGCAGCCCTAGGACCACTGAGGAGACCCAGTACTTC. The chain links TRBV3-1 (or the pseudogene TRBV3-2) to TRBJ2-5; D uncertain. Trimming took off 4 bases at V and 5 bases at J, with 14 bases between the two ends. Germline V gene sequence: CDR1 LGHDT, CDR2 YNNKEL (reference sequence). The CDR3 spans 14 residues.